These 25 T cell receptor beta chains were sequenced from one sample in a study of cytomegalovirus exposure and HLA in healthy donors. It was with 60 Vbeta and 13 Jbeta primers that the PCR ran. Profiled with immunoSEQ multiplex PCR; TCRdb holds only in-frame clones, not every one. This specimen shows 35,000 to 50,000 clones; the ten leading clones hold about 3%. The sample was PBMCs. Receptor source: a woman between 25 and 40 years old in good health and CMV-seropositive.

For the CDR3, the DNA is TGCGCCAGCAGCTTCCAGGGTTACGAGCAGTACTTC. This codes for CASSFQGYEQYF. The chain is built from TRBV5-1 and TRBJ2-7; a weak D match, TRBD1 (5 bases). Deletions cut 2 bases from V and 4 bases from J, with 7 bases between. The CDR3 length is 12 residues. Germline values: CDR1 SGHRS, CDR2 YFSETQ.

The chain carries TRBV11-2 and TRBJ1-1; the D gene is possibly TRBD1 (6 bases). V was pared by 5 bases and J by 4 bases, with 14 bases between. The CDR3 sequence is 14 residues long. Looked up from germline, CDR1 is SGHAT and CDR2 is FQNNGV. CDR3 DNA sequence: TGTGCCAGCAGCCTCCAGGGAGGGGGCACTGAAGCTTTCTTT. Encoded protein: CASSLQGGGTEAFF.

The genes are TRBV6-5 and TRBJ1-2; 8 bases line up with TRBD1. V shed 6 bases, J shed 8 bases, and the junction held 8 bases outside the gene matches. The germline gives CDR1 MNHEY, CDR2 SVGAGI. The CDR3 runs 13 residues. The chain's CDR3 is CASRMTGVRGYTF. For the CDR3, the DNA is TGTGCCAGCAGGATGACAGGGGTTCGGGGCTACACCTTC.

The chain links TRBV29-1 to TRBJ1-5; TRBD1 might be the D (6 bases). The CDR3 spans 12 residues. Trimming cost V 6 bases and J 4 bases, with 10 bases left between them. Germline V CDR1 and CDR2: SQVTM, ANQGSEA. The CDR3 loop reads CSVTTGNQPQHF. The CDR3 bases are TGCAGCGTCACAACAGGGAATCAGCCCCAGCATTTT.

The rearrangement links TRBV11-2 to TRBJ1-1; D might be TRBD1 (5 bases). Germline V lookup: CDR1 SGHAT, CDR2 FQNNGV. The CDR3 is made up of 15 amino acids. The ends were cut back, 3 bases at V and 0 bases at J, with 11 bases in the middle. This CDR3 is CASSFPRAMNTEAFF. In DNA, the CDR3 is TGTGCCAGCAGCTTCCCCAGGGCGATGAACACTGAAGCTTTCTTT.

V and J are TRBV5-6 and TRBJ1-6; D not resolved. CDR1 is SGHDT, CDR2 YYEEEE, per germline. Trimming shortened V by 0 bases and J by 8 bases, and 15 bases separated the two germline ends. The CDR3 contains 16 residues. The DNA for the CDR3 is TGTGCCAGCAGCTTGGTGGGCCCCCGGCGGGATTCACCCCTCCACTTT. Translation gives CASSLVGPRRDSPLHF.

The chain employs TRBV7-9 and TRBJ1-3; D unresolved. Trimming cost V 5 bases and J 0 bases, with 5 bases left between them. This CDR3 contains 13 residues. The V gene's germline CDR1 is SEHNR and CDR2 FQNEAQ (reference sequence). This CDR3 is CASSVLSGNTIYF. The CDR3 DNA sequence: TGTGCCAGCAGCGTCCTCTCTGGAAACACCATATATTTT.

The gene calls are TRBV5-4 and TRBJ2-7, with TRBD1 matching 7 bases. CDR1 SGHNT and CDR2 YYREEE come from the germline V gene (reference sequence). V shed 3 bases and J 3 bases; nucleotides not matched to a gene: 3. The CDR3 runs 13 residues. The CDR3 DNA follows: TGTGCCAGCAGCTCTAGACAGGGCTACGAGCAGTACTTC. Its translation is CASSSRQGYEQYF. Complete variable domain (other parts from reference TRBV5-4 and TRBJ2-7): ETGVTQSPTHLIKTRGQQVTLRCSSQSGHNTVSWYQQALGQGPQFIFQYYREEENGRGNFPPRFSGLQFPNYSSELNVNALELDDSALYLCASSSRQGYEQYFGPGTRLTVT.

Its frequency marks this clone as large. The rearrangement uses TRBV7-2 and TRBJ2-2; 8 nucleotides match TRBD1. V dropped 8 bases and J dropped 1; count of bases not matched to a gene: 3. The CDR3 runs 14 residues. From germline, CDR1 is SGHTA and CDR2 FQGNSA. The CDR3 DNA reads TGTGCCAGCCGAGACAGGGGGAACACCGGGGAGCTGTTTTTT. It codes for CASRDRGNTGELFF.

V and J are TRBV10-2 and TRBJ1-4; 7 positions agree with TRBD1. J gave up 3 bases and V 10 bases, and 5 bases lay outside the gene matches. Germline CDR1 and CDR2: WSHSY and SAAADI. CDR3 length: 13 residues. The CDR3 sequence is CATLGQSNEKLFF. CDR3 DNA: TGCGCCACCCTGGGACAGTCTAATGAAAAACTGTTTTTT.

The gene calls are TRBV5-1 and TRBJ1-1; TRBD1 matches at 9 bases. The length of the CDR3 is 14 residues. J lost 8 bases, V lost 4 bases, and 9 bases had no gene match. Germline-derived CDR1 and CDR2 are SGHRS and YFSETQ. CDR3 in amino acids: CASSTGGAGLEAFF. The CDR3 DNA reads as TGCGCCAGCAGCACAGGGGGCGCGGGCCTCGAAGCTTTCTTT.

The V and J genes are TRBV4-2 and TRBJ1-1; no clear D. The ends were cut back, 4 bases at V and 1 base at J, with 10 bases in the middle. The CDR3 covers 14 residues. The germline V gene has CDR1 LGHNA and CDR2 YNFKEQ. The DNA for the CDR3 is TGTGCCAGCAGCCCCACGAACGGGAACACTGAAGCTTTCTTT. This codes for CASSPTNGNTEAFF.

The chain uses TRBV7-2 and TRBJ1-1, with 9 bases identical to TRBD1. Germline CDR1 and CDR2: SGHTA and FQGNSA. CDR3 length: 16 amino acids. Trimming took 6 bases from V and 2 from J; bases not matched to a gene: 10. The CDR3 DNA follows: TGTGCCAGCAGTAATCCGGGACAGGGAACCAACACTGAAGCTTTCTTT. Amino acids: CASSNPGQGTNTEAFF.

J is TRBJ1-5 and V is TRBV6-5, with a tentative D call TRBD1 (5 bases). Germline CDR1 is MNHEY and CDR2 is SVGAGI. V was clipped by 0 bases and J by 6 bases, with 12 bases between them. This CDR3 region has 15 residues. The CDR3 DNA reads TGTGCCAGCAGTTACTCTCGGGACTCTCGTCAGCCCCAGCATTTT. It translates to CASSYSRDSRQPQHF.

This chain joins TRBV30 and TRBJ2-5; D perhaps matches TRBD2 (6 bases). CDR1 and CDR2 (germline): GTSNPN, SVGIG (reference sequence). The CDR3 contains 14 residues. Trimming removed 1 base from V and 4 bases from J, with 13 bases in between. The CDR3 region has the DNA TGTGCCTGGAGTGGGGCCTGGGGGGTAGAGACCCAGTACTTC. Its translation is CAWSGAWGVETQYF.

The J gene is TRBJ2-1, the V gene TRBV28; possible D gene TRBD1, 6 bases. The germline gives CDR1 MDHEN, CDR2 SYDVKM. The germline V and J ends were trimmed by 2 bases and 5 bases, with 10 bases remaining between them. The CDR3 runs to 14 residues. CDR3 region: CASSLGQGNNEQFF. The CDR3 DNA sequence: TGTGCCAGCAGTTTAGGCCAGGGGAACAATGAGCAGTTCTTC.

The V call is TRBV5-1, the J call TRBJ1-6, with D possibly TRBD1 on 6 matching bases. V was clipped by 0 bases and J by 10 bases, with 14 bases between them. Germline lookup yields CDR1 SGHRS and CDR2 YFSETQ. This CDR3 comprises 15 residues. The CDR3 loop is CASSLGANRESPLHF. The CDR3 DNA reads TGCGCCAGCAGCTTGGGGGCAAACAGGGAATCACCCCTCCACTTT.

The chain is built from TRBV4-1 and TRBJ2-5, with D perhaps TRBD2 (7 bases). The CDR3 has 13 residues. The ends were cut back, 1 base at V and 6 bases at J, with 9 bases in the middle. Germline V gene data show CDR1 as MGHRA and CDR2 as YSYEKL. The CDR3 sequence: CASSQVGGQTQYF. CDR3 bases: TGCGCCAGCAGCCAAGTCGGGGGGCAGACCCAGTACTTC.

The V gene is TRBV15, the J gene TRBJ1-6; no firm D call. CDR3 length: 12 amino acids. V dropped 1 base and J dropped 13 bases, with 8 bases sitting between them. The V gene's germline CDR1 is LNHNV and CDR2 YYDKDF (reference sequence). The DNA of the CDR3 is TGTGCCACCAGCAGAGTAAGCGGTCCCCTCCACTTT. Translation gives CATSRVSGPLHF. Drawing the rest from reference TRBV15 and TRBJ1-6, the complete variable domain is DAMVIQNPRYQVTQFGKPVTLSCSQTLNHNVMYWYQQKSSQAPKLLFHYYDKDFNNEADTPDNFQSRRPNTSFCFLDIRSPGLGDTAMYLCATSRVSGPLHFGNGTRLTVT.

The V call is TRBV4-1, the J call TRBJ2-3; no reliable D call. Germline V gene sequence: CDR1 MGHRA, CDR2 YSYEKL. Deletions cut 1 base from V and 0 bases from J, with 14 bases between. CDR3 length equals 17 residues. The CDR3 protein is CASSQGATATSTDTQYF. Written as DNA, the CDR3 is TGCGCCAGCAGCCAAGGAGCGACGGCTACCAGCACAGATACGCAGTATTTT.

CDR3 bases: TGTGCCAGCTCGCGGGGCAGGACCCAGGAGACCCAGTACTTC. It codes for CASSRGRTQETQYF. The chain carries TRBV18 and TRBJ2-5; tentatively, D is TRBD2 (6 bases). Trimming cost V 6 bases and J 5 bases, with 16 bases left between them. The CDR3 length is 14 residues. From germline, CDR1 is KGHSH and CDR2 LQKENI.

This chain connects TRBV5-1 to TRBJ2-6; D is perhaps TRBD1 (5 bases). From germline, CDR1 is SGHRS and CDR2 YFSETQ. V was pared by 3 bases and J by 0 bases, with 7 bases between. The CDR3 is 15 amino acids. The CDR3 region has the DNA TGCGCCAGCAGCTCAAGGGGCTCTGGGGCCAACGTCCTGACTTTC. It specifies CASSSRGSGANVLTF.

J is TRBJ1-1 and V is TRBV5-1; 9 bases map to TRBD1. Germline V gives CDR1 SGHRS, CDR2 YFSETQ. CDR3 size: 14 residues. J lost 5 bases, V lost 3 bases, and 5 bases had no gene match. This chain's CDR3 is CASSWGQGDTEAFF. Written as DNA, the CDR3 is TGCGCCAGCAGCTGGGGACAGGGTGATACTGAAGCTTTCTTT.

The rearrangement links TRBV4-1 to TRBJ1-5; D unclear. V was shortened by 3 bases and J by 7 bases, with 16 bases between the two germline ends. CDR3 length: 15 residues. The germline CDR1 and CDR2 sequences are MGHRA and YSYEKL. CDR3 sequence reads: CASSQEAFGYQPQHF. For the CDR3, the DNA is TGCGCCAGCAGCCAGGAGGCCTTCGGATACCAGCCCCAGCATTTT.

The chain employs TRBV7-9 and TRBJ1-4, with TRBD1 as a possible D gene (5 bases). V shed 3 bases and J shed 0 bases, with 8 bases lying between them. Germline CDR1 and CDR2: SEHNR and FQNEAQ (reference sequence). The CDR3 spans 15 residues. CDR3 loop: CASSFSGSTNEKLFF. DNA for the CDR3: TGTGCCAGCAGCTTTTCAGGGTCAACTAATGAAAAACTGTTTTTT.